This T cell receptor (beta chain) comes out of a study of T cells in Graves' hyperthyroidism and ophthalmopathy. The germline V gene has CDR1 SEHNR and CDR2 FQNEAQ (reference sequence). V lost 5 bases to trimming and J lost 5 bases, with 14 bases between them. The CDR3 runs 14 residues. In this sample, this clonotype turned up a few times. Exclusion of a patient resulted from uncontrolled infection, other autoimmune disease, pregnancy or lactation. The source material, RNA transcripts, was used to amplify TCR beta CDR3 regions. Primed by the HTBI set, a first-round RT-PCR was run on the TCR CDR3. TCRdb itself ran the multiplex PCR reads through MiXCR, one entry per CDR3 protein. The table lists about 250,000 distinct CDR3 sequences, roughly a quarter of them singletons.

This receptor was obtained from a woman in her thirties or forties with Graves' ophthalmopathy. Sequenced input: blood. The chain recombines TRBV7-9 with TRBJ2-3; no clear D. The CDR3 sequence is CASSLGPTRDTQYF. The CDR3 coding sequence is TGTGCCAGCAGCCTAGGACCGACGCGAGATACGCAGTATTTT.